This T cell receptor beta chain was observed in a study of T cell repertoires in cytomegalovirus infection. Study details: Indicated by public TCR beta signatures were CMV infection and matching HLA type.

In its sample, this clonotype was seen many times. Each CDR3 protein gets one entry after TCRdb re-called the reads with MiXCR. The sample has 450,000 to 600,000 distinct CDR3 sequences, about 11% seen once. Germline trimming cut 7 bases from V and 6 bases from J; bases unmatched to any gene: 6. Germline V gene data show CDR1 as SGHVS and CDR2 as FQNEAQ. This CDR3 has 13 residues. The receptor was derived from a human donor in good health (CMV status not recorded). Some clones in this sample may be carry-over from other donors' samples. Sequencing used PBMCs. The V gene is TRBV7-8, the J gene TRBJ1-2, with 9 bases matching TRBD1. CDR3 DNA sequence: TGTGCCAGCACCCTTCGACAGGGGGATGGCTACACCTTC. Protein sequence: CASTLRQGDGYTF.